The 20 T cell receptor beta chains presented below share a single source sample, sequenced in a study of T cell repertoires in cytomegalovirus infection. TCRdb used MiXCR to reprocess the reads, holding one entry per CDR3 protein. The sample contains 500,000 or so distinct CDR3 sequences, about 15% of which appear only once. The sample comprised CD8+ T cells from PBMCs. These receptor sequences come from a human donor in good health (CMV status not recorded). Some clones in this sample may be carry-over from other donors' samples.

A few counts support this clonotype. V is TRBV12-5 and J is TRBJ1-1; D is perhaps TRBD1 (5 bases). Trimming removed 7 bases from V and 6 bases from J, with 24 bases in between. Germline CDR1 and CDR2: LGHNT and FRNRAP. The CDR3 consists of 16 residues. CDR3: CASAQQDLGRGAEAFF. The DNA of the CDR3 is TGTGCTAGTGCCCAACAGGATTTGGGCCGAGGAGCTGAAGCTTTCTTT.

The table lists this clonotype with many counts. The chain couples TRBV5-4 to TRBJ2-7, with 8 bases lining up with TRBD1. Losses at the gene ends were 3 bases for V and 3 bases for J; bases not matched to a gene: 11. The CDR3 is 16 amino acids. Germline lookup yields CDR1 SGHNT and CDR2 YYREEE (reference sequence). CDR3 bases: TGTGCCAGCAGCTCCGTAACAGGGGGTCCGGACTACGAGCAGTACTTC. Its protein is CASSSVTGGPDYEQYF. Based on the CDR3 plus reference TRBV5-4 and TRBJ2-7, the full variable domain is ETGVTQSPTHLIKTRGQQVTLRCSSQSGHNTVSWYQQALGQGPQFIFQYYREEENGRGNFPPRFSGLQFPNYSSELNVNALELDDSALYLCASSSVTGGPDYEQYFGPGTRLTVT.

This clonotype came up a few times. The chain is built from TRBV19 and TRBJ1-2, with 7 bases fitting TRBD1. The V gene's germline CDR1 is LNHDA and CDR2 SQIVND (reference sequence). CDR3 length: 15 amino acids. Germline trimming cut 6 bases from V and 6 bases from J; bases unmatched to any gene: 13. The CDR3 is CASSLRAGTENGYTF. DNA of the CDR3: TGTGCCAGTAGCCTGCGGGCCGGGACAGAAAATGGCTACACCTTC. Filled out from reference TRBV19 and TRBJ1-2, the complete variable domain reads DGGITQSPKYLFRKEGQNVTLSCEQNLNHDAMYWYRQDPGQGLRLIYYSQIVNDFQKGDIAEGYSVSREKKESFPLTVTSAQKNPTAFYLCASSLRAGTENGYTFGSGTRLTVV.

This clonotype was detected ten times or more. The chain joins TRBV7-2 to TRBJ2-4; D is perhaps TRBD1 (6 bases). Deletions cut 1 base from V and 1 base from J, with 14 bases between. Germline CDR1 reads SGHTA; CDR2 reads FQGNSA. The CDR3 consists of 17 residues. The CDR3 sequence is CASSLVYREAAKNIQYF. In nucleotides, the CDR3 is TGTGCCAGCAGCTTAGTGTACAGGGAAGCGGCCAAAAACATTCAGTACTTC.

This clonotype was seen repeatedly, ten times or more. The chain employs TRBV9 and TRBJ2-5; D may correspond to TRBD1 or TRBD2 (5 bases each). This CDR3 is built from 14 residues. The V and J ends lost 4 bases and 2 bases respectively, with 12 bases between them. Germline V gene sequence: CDR1 SGDLS, CDR2 YYNGEE. CDR3 sequence: CASSLGTLQETQYF. In DNA form, the CDR3 reads TGTGCCAGCAGCCTCGGGACCTTACAAGAGACCCAGTACTTC.

This clonotype was detected many times. The V gene is TRBV7-3, the J gene TRBJ2-1; D is possibly TRBD1 or TRBD2 (6 bases each). Germline CDR1 and CDR2: SGHTA and FQGTGA. This CDR3 is 12 amino acids long. The ends were cut back, 2 bases at V and 12 bases at J, with 11 bases in the middle. The CDR3 DNA reads as TGTGCCAGCAGCTTAGGGGGGCCGGGGCAGTTCTTC. It encodes CASSLGGPGQFF.

This chain joins TRBV6-6 and TRBJ1-5; no reliable D call. Germline values: CDR1 MNHNY, CDR2 SVGAGI (reference sequence). The V end lost 6 bases, the J end lost 7 bases, and 7 bases lay between the germline ends. CDR3 size: 11 residues. Here the CDR3 DNA reads TGTGCCAGCAGGGACGAACAGCCCCAGCATTTT. Translated: CASRDEQPQHF.

This clonotype has a count of ten or more. This chain uses TRBV7-3 with TRBJ2-1, with D perhaps matching TRBD1 (6 bases). This CDR3 has 16 residues. Germline lookup yields CDR1 SGHTA and CDR2 FQGTGA. The germline V and J ends were trimmed by 5 bases and 6 bases, with 20 bases remaining between them. CDR3 sequence (DNA): TGTGCCAGCAGCCCCGCCGAGGGGGTGTTTTTCAATGAGCAGTTCTTC. It yields the protein CASSPAEGVFFNEQFF.

This clonotype was counted between two and nine times. V is TRBV10-3 and J is TRBJ1-2; perhaps TRBD1 as D (6 bases). The V end lost 8 bases, the J end lost 4 bases, and 11 bases lay between the germline ends. The CDR3 contains 12 residues. The V gene's germline CDR1 is ENHRY and CDR2 SYGVKD. The CDR3 protein is CAILQGSYGYTF. The DNA of the CDR3 is TGTGCCATCTTACAGGGCAGCTATGGCTACACCTTC.

This clonotype has only a few counts. V and J are TRBV27 and TRBJ2-7, with no clear D. CDR1 and CDR2 (germline): MNHEY, SMNVEV (reference sequence). V was trimmed by 4 bases and J by 6 bases, leaving 13 bases between them. CDR3 size: 13 residues. The DNA of the CDR3 is TGTGCCAGCAGTTCCCCTCCTATGCCCGAGCAGTACTTC. Amino acids: CASSSPPMPEQYF.

This clonotype was seen at least ten times. The V call is TRBV7-6, the J call TRBJ1-1, with no clear D. Germline CDR1 reads SGHVS; CDR2 reads FNYEAQ. This CDR3 comprises 13 residues. Trimming shortened V by 1 base and J by 2 bases, and 5 bases separated the two germline ends. The CDR3 spells CASSLEVNTEAFF. CDR3 nucleotides: TGTGCCAGCAGCTTAGAAGTCAACACTGAAGCTTTCTTT.

This chain joins TRBV29-1 and TRBJ2-7; 8 nucleotides agree with TRBD1. J lost 1 base, V lost 6 bases, and 5 bases had no gene match. This CDR3 comprises 13 residues. The germline V gene encodes CDR1 SQVTM and CDR2 ANQGSEA. Here the CDR3 DNA reads TGCAGCGTGGGGACAGGACCTTCCTACGAGCAGTACTTC. This sequence encodes CSVGTGPSYEQYF.

As for this clonotype: One end of the junction fails to match germline, which may point to a read error. V and J are TRBV12-3 or TRBV12-4 and TRBJ1-1; D is uncertain. CDR3 size: 11 residues. The CDR3 reads CASSLGTEDFF. DNA of the CDR3: TGTGCCAGCAGTTTGGGTACTGAAGATTTCTTT.

This clonotype was recorded many times. The chain joins TRBV7-3 to TRBJ2-1, with TRBD2 identical over 11 bases. Germline V gives CDR1 SGHTA, CDR2 FQGTGA. This CDR3 comprises 15 residues. With V trimmed by 5 bases and J by 15 bases, 15 bases remained unmatched. The CDR3 sequence is CASSNTGVAGGPPFF. Written as DNA, the CDR3 is TGTGCCAGCAGCAACACCGGGGTAGCGGGAGGGCCTCCGTTCTTC.

This clonotype was picked up a small number of times. This chain connects TRBV6-2 or TRBV6-3 to TRBJ2-5; D not certain. The CDR3 consists of 13 residues. Germline assignment: CDR1 MNHEY and CDR2 SVGEGT. Trimming stripped 5 bases from V and 7 bases from J, with 14 bases between. CDR3 nucleotides: TGTGCCAGCAGTAACGGACCTTGGGGGACCCAGTACTTC. This sequence encodes CASSNGPWGTQYF.

Only a few counts were recorded for this clonotype. The genes are TRBV28 and TRBJ1-2; D not certain. Germline V gene sequence: CDR1 MDHEN, CDR2 SYDVKM. Deletions cut 3 bases from V and 2 bases from J, with 22 bases between. The CDR3 extends over 18 amino acids. The CDR3 DNA is TGTGCCAGCAGTTTCCTGATTACGGAGGGAGAGGGAAACTATGGCTACACCTTC. Its translation is CASSFLITEGEGNYGYTF.

In this sample, this clonotype turned up a few times. This sequence joins TRBV28 and TRBJ2-6; either TRBD1 or TRBD2 may supply D (5 bases each). Trimming took off 3 bases at V and 0 bases at J, with 18 bases between the two ends. Germline loops: CDR1 MDHEN, CDR2 SYDVKM. This CDR3 has 19 amino acids. The CDR3 reads CASSLLLQGEGSGANVLTF. CDR3 nucleotide sequence: TGTGCCAGCAGTTTGTTATTGCAGGGCGAGGGCTCTGGGGCCAACGTCCTGACTTTC.

In its sample, this clonotype was seen many times. This sequence joins TRBV7-2 and TRBJ2-2; D tentatively reads TRBD1 or TRBD2 (5 bases each). Germline CDR1 SGHTA, CDR2 FQGNSA. The V end lost 3 bases, the J end lost 4 bases, and 9 bases lay between the germline ends. The CDR3 has 14 amino acids. CDR3: CASSLGPFTGELFF. The DNA of the CDR3 is TGTGCCAGCAGCTTGGGACCATTCACCGGGGAGCTGTTTTTT.

The table lists this clonotype with many counts. The chain is built from TRBV15 and TRBJ1-4; TRBD1 is a possible D gene (6 bases). V was cut by 4 bases and J by 0 bases, with 9 bases left in between. This CDR3 comprises 15 residues. CDR1 LNHNV and CDR2 YYDKDF come from the germline V gene (reference sequence). The CDR3 sequence is CATSTRTATNEKLFF. In nucleotides, the CDR3 is TGTGCCACCAGCACGAGGACAGCAACTAATGAAAAACTGTTTTTT.

This clonotype was counted a few times. V gene TRBV5-4 combines with J gene TRBJ2-1; the D gene is possibly TRBD2 (6 bases). CDR3 length: 16 amino acids. V lost 1 base and J lost 2, with 13 bases in between. Germline CDR1 is SGHNT and CDR2 is YYREEE (reference sequence). CDR3 in amino acids: CASSLKREIPYNEQFF. The CDR3 bases are TGTGCCAGCAGCTTGAAACGGGAGATTCCCTACAATGAGCAGTTCTTC.